Each of the 8 T cell receptor beta chains below was sequenced from the same sample in a study of blood T cells in healthy people across ages. A sample-barcoded 5' primer and a J-beta primer mix were used in a second PCR of about 6 to 11 cycles. TCRdb fed the 5' RACE reads into MiXCR, producing one record per CDR3 protein. This table holds 1.5 million or so distinct CDR3 sequences, around 40% found once. The sample taken for sequencing was blood. Receptor source: a woman under 30 in good health.

The V gene is TRBV7-2, the J gene TRBJ2-1; tentative D call: TRBD2 (5 bases). The CDR3 totals 17 residues. Trimming removed 5 bases at V and 3 bases at J, with 20 bases between. Germline assignment: CDR1 SGHTA and CDR2 FQGNSA. The CDR3 coding sequence is TGTGCCAGCAGCCCCCCCCGGAGGCTTAGGGACTACAATGAGCAGTTCTTC. Protein sequence: CASSPPRRLRDYNEQFF.

Only a few counts were recorded for this clonotype. The gene calls are TRBV4-3 and TRBJ2-1; TRBD2 matches at 7 bases. CDR3 length equals 13 residues. Looked up from germline, CDR1 is LGHNA and CDR2 is YSLEER. After removal of 0 bases from V and 15 bases from J, the junction contained 8 bases not matched to a gene. CDR3 sequence reads: CASSQDKETSPFF. The CDR3 DNA follows: TGCGCCAGCAGCCAAGATAAGGAGACTAGCCCGTTCTTC.

This clonotype was found many times. The rearrangement links TRBV27 to TRBJ2-7, with D maybe TRBD1 (6 bases). The CDR3 extends over 14 amino acids. V was clipped by 2 bases and J by 1 base, with 9 bases between them. From germline, CDR1 is MNHEY and CDR2 SMNVEV (reference sequence). The CDR3 region has the DNA TGTGCCAGCAGTTTAGGTGGACAGTCCTACGAGCAGTACTTC. It translates to CASSLGGQSYEQYF.

This clonotype was recorded a few times. The chain combines TRBV7-9 with TRBJ1-2, with D possibly matching TRBD1 (6 bases). CDR3 size: 16 residues. V was cut by 2 bases and J by 1 base, with 14 bases left in between. Germline values: CDR1 SEHNR, CDR2 FQNEAQ (reference sequence). CDR3 loop: CASSLTGHEVNYGYTF. DNA of the CDR3: TGTGCCAGCAGCTTAACGGGACACGAGGTTAACTATGGCTACACCTTC.

The gene calls are TRBV10-3 and TRBJ2-1, with 11 positions matching TRBD2. V was pared by 4 bases and J by 9 bases, with 11 bases of the junction left unmatched. Looked up from germline, CDR1 is ENHRY and CDR2 is SYGVKD. CDR3 length: 16 residues. This CDR3 is CAISGGSGRAASEQFF. Here the CDR3 DNA reads TGTGCCATCAGTGGGGGTAGCGGGAGGGCCGCTAGTGAGCAGTTCTTC.

On this clonotype: The final CDR3 position lacks the conserved phenylalanine or tryptophan, pointing to a likely read error. V gene TRBV6-6 combines with J gene TRBJ1-2; D is unresolved. Between the trimmed V and J ends, which lost 6 bases and 5 bases, there was a span of 13 bases. Germline lookup yields CDR1 MNHNY and CDR2 SVGAGI (reference sequence). This CDR3 has 13 residues. Here the CDR3 reads CASRRTDPYGYTI. CDR3 coding DNA: TGTGCCAGCAGGAGAACAGACCCATATGGCTACACCATC.

This clonotype was observed a few times. The chain uses TRBV29-1 and TRBJ2-1; possibly TRBD1 or TRBD2 for D (5 bases each). Trimming removed 4 bases at V and 6 bases at J, with 10 bases between. Germline CDR1 SQVTM, CDR2 ANQGSEA. CDR3 length: 12 amino acids. The CDR3 is CSVVVGPNEQFF. CDR3 nucleotides: TGCAGCGTTGTGGTGGGACCCAATGAGCAGTTCTTC.

About this clonotype itself: Being one base from a much bigger clone, this may be a read error. V and J are TRBV6-5 and TRBJ2-1, with D unresolved. The J call could be wrong; TRBJ2-7 is a better fit for the DNA end. The CDR3 loop spans 14 amino acids. In germline, CDR1 is MNHEY, CDR2 SVGAGI. CDR3 in amino acids: CASSYRSSYNEQYF. The CDR3 DNA is TGTGCCAGCAGTTATAGGAGCTCCTACAATGAGCAGTACTTC.